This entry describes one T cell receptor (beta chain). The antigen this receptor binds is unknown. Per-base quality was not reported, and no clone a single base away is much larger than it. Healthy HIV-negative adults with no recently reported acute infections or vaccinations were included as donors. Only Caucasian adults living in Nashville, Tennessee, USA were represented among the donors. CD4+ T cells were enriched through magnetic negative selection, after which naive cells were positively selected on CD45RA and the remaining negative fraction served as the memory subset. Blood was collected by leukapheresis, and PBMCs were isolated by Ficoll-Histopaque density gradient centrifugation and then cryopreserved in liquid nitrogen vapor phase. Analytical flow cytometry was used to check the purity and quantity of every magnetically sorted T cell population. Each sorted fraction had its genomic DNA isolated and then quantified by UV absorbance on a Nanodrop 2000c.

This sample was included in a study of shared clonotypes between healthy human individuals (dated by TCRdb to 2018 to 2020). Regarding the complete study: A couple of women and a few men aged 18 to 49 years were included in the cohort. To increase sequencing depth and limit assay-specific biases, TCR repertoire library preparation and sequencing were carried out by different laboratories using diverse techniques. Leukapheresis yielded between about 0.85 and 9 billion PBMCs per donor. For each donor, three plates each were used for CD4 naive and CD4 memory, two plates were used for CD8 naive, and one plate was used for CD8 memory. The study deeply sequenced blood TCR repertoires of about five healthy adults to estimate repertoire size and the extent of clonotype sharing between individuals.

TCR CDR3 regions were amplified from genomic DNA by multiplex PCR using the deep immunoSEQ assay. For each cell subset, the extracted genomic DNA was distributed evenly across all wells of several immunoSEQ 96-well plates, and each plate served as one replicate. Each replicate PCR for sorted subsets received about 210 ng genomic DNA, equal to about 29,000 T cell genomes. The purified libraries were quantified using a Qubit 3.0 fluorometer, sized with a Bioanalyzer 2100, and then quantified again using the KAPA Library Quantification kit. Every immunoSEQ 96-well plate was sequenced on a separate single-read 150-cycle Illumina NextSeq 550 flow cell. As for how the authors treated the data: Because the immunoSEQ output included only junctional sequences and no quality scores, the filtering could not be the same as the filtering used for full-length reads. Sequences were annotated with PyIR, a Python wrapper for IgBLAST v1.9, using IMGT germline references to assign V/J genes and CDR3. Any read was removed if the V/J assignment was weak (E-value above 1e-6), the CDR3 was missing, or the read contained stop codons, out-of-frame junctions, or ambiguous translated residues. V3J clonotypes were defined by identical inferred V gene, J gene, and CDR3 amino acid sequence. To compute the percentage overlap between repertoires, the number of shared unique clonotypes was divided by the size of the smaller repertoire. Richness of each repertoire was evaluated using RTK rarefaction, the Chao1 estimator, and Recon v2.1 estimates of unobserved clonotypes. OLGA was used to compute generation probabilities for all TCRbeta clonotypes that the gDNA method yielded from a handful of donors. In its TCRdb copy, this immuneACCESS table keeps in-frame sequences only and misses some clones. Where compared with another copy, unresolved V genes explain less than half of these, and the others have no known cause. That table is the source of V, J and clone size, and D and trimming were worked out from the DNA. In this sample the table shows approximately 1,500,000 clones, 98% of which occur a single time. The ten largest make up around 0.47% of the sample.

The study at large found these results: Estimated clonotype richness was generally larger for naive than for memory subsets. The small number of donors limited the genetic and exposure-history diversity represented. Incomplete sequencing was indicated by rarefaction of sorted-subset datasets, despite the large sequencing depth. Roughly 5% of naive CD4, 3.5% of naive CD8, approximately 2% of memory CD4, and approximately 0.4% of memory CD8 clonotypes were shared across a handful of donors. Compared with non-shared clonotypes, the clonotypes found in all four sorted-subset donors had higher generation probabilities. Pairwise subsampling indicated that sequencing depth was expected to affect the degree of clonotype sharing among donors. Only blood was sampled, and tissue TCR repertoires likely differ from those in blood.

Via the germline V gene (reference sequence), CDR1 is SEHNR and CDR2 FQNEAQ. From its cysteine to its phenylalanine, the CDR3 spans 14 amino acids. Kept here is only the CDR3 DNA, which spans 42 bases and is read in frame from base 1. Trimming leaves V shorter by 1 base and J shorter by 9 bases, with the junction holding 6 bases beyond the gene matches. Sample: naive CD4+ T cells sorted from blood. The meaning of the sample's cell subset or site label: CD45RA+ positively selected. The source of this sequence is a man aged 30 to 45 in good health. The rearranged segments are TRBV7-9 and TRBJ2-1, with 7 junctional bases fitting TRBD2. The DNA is TGTGCCAGCAGCTTAGGCGGGAGCAAGGGTGAGCAGTTCTTC. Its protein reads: CASSLGGSKGEQFF.